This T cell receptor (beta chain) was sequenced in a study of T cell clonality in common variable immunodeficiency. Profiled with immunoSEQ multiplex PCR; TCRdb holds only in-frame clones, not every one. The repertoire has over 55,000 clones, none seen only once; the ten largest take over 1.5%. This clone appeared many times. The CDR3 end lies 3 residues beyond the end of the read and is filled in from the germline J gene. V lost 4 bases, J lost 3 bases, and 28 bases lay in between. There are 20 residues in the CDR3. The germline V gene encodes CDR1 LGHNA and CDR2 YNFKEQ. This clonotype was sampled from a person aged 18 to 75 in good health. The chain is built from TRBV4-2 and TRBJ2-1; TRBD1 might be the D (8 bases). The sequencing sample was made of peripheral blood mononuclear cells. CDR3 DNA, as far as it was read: TGTGCCAGCAGCCCACAGGGGGAGCGGGAAGGCAAAGGGTACTACAATGAG. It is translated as CASSPQGEREGKGYYNE. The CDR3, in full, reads CASSPQGEREGKGYYNEQFF.